These T cell receptor beta chains were read from a single sample in a study of beta chain features in type 1 diabetes. The data were produced by immunoSEQ multiplex PCR, yet TCRdb's version contains in-frame clones alone and is incomplete. There are fewer than 250,000 clones in the sample; about 14% occur only once, and more than 0.02% lies in the top ten. The sample taken for sequencing was naive CD4+ T cells from blood. The receptors here all came from a woman between 35 and 50 years old in good health. CDR3s leave out the opening cysteine and the closing phenylalanine or tryptophan. Some rows have no size entry. The others give once, few or many, or a class for an expanded clone.

.	14	TRBV5-1	TRBJ2-6	ASSLIPASGANVLT
.	12	TRBV5-1	TRBJ2-7	ASSLYPTSYEQY
.	11	TRBV5-4	TRBJ1-1	ASLGQGKTEAF
.	15	TRBV5-4	TRBJ2-5	ASSWVLAGGRAETQY
.	13	TRBV2	TRBJ1-1	ASRSVDGRSTEAF
once	12	TRBV18	.	ASSPPVRDYEQY
.	12	TRBV19	TRBJ2-7	ASRPQGSKGEQY
few	15	TRBV19	TRBJ1-6	ASSRDSPSSYNSPLH
.	14	TRBV10-3	TRBJ2-5	AIRATSGGQQETQY
.	14	TRBV25-1	TRBJ2-1	ATHSGGAGLDNEQF
.	15	TRBV7-2	TRBJ2-7	ASSLVSSGGALYEQY
.	14	TRBV5-1	TRBJ2-3	ASSWATSGGTDTQY
.	11	TRBV6-1	TRBJ2-7	ASSGRGPNEQY
.	16	TRBV7-9	TRBJ2-4	ASSPARILAGVKNIQY
few	16	TRBV4-1	TRBJ2-6	ASSQTRTGGAGANVLT
few	14	TRBV5-6	TRBJ1-2	ASSPQGGGSGYGYT
few	17	TRBV13	TRBJ1-3	ASSLTPFDRVSSGNTIY
.	12	TRBV2	TRBJ2-3	ASNWDSHTDTQY
.	9	TRBV15	TRBJ2-2	AVGGTGELF
.	13	TRBV5-6	TRBJ2-7	ASSLELAGAYEQY
few	14	TRBV19	TRBJ2-6	ASSVDPGSGANVLT
.	11	TRBV5-4	TRBJ2-7	ASSRPGTGSSA
.	11	TRBV5-1	TRBJ1-2	ASSHPQGNGYT
.	13	TRBV30	TRBJ2-1	ACRRTRRGEGEQF
.	11	TRBV5-1	TRBJ2-7	ASTGLGLYEQY
few	14	TRBV6-5	TRBJ2-3	ASSYRPLAPADTQY
.	10	TRBV28	TRBJ2-3	ASNGFADTQY
.	12	TRBV5-4	TRBJ1-1	ASSIKPGDPEAF
few	15	TRBV27	TRBJ2-5	ASSLSSLAGGQETQY
.	13	TRBV27	TRBJ1-6	ASSSGQGKNSPLH
.	16	TRBV5-1	TRBJ2-3	ASSLGRGGTGVSDTQY
.	13	TRBV5-4	TRBJ2-3	ASSLAGTSKDTQY
.	14	TRBV2	TRBJ1-2	ASSLDRGDTGYGYT
.	11	TRBV29-1	TRBJ1-1	SVDGGVSTEAF
few	13	TRBV11-3	TRBJ1-1	ASSLGAGMNTEAF
few	14	TRBV4-3	TRBJ2-3	ASSQVQDGGTDTQY
.	12	TRBV9	TRBJ1-1	ASSLDRGLSEAF
few	11	TRBV4-3	.	ASSQEPTYEQY
few	13	TRBV7-9	TRBJ2-7	ASSGVHRPTYEQY
many	12	TRBV7-2	TRBJ1-4	ASSFGDRSEKLF
few	13	TRBV5-1	TRBJ1-6	ASSLGQQGVSPLH
few	13	TRBV11-2	TRBJ2-7	ASSPEIGTFYEQY